The subject of this entry is one TCR beta chain. This sample is drawn from a study of T-cell reconstitution after alpha-beta-depleted transplantation in children. The germline V gene encodes CDR1 KGHDR and CDR2 SFDVKD. Trimming removed 4 bases at V and 4 bases at J, with 6 bases between. The CDR3 has 13 amino acids. During its preparation, the TCRbeta library received unique molecular identifiers. From the PCR reads, TCRdb called clonotypes with MiXCR, one entry per CDR3 protein. The sample lists some 640,000 distinct CDR3 sequences, roughly 17% occurring once. Here the sequenced sample was PBMCs from the stem cell graft donor, taken from the stem cell graft. The receptor comes from a human donor who donated a stem cell graft to a child with acute myeloid leukemia. The V call is TRBV24-1, the J call TRBJ2-2; D ambiguous. The CDR3, as DNA: TGTGCCACCAGTGACCCCCTCACCGGGGAGCTGTTTTTT. Protein: CATSDPLTGELFF.